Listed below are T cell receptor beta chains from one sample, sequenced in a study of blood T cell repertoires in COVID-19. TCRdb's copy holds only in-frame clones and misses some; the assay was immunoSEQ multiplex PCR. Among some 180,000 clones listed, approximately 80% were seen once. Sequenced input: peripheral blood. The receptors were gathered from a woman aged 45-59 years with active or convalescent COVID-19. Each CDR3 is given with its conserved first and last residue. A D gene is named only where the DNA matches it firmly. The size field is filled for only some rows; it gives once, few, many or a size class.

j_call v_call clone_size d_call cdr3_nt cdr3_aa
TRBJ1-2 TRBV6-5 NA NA TGTGCCAGCACCTCGGGCTATGGCTACACCTTC CASTSGYGYTF
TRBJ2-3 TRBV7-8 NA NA TGTGCCAGCAGGGAGGGAAATACGCAGTATTTT CASREGNTQYF
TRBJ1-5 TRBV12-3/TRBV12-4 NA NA TGTGCCAGCACTCTCGCAGTGGATCAGCCCCAGCATTTT CASTLAVDQPQHF
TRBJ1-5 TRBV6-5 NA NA TGTGCCAGCAGTTACTCGAGACAGCCTAATCAGCCCCAGCATTTT CASSYSRQPNQPQHF
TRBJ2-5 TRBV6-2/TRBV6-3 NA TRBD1 TGTGCCAGCAGTTCCCCGGGACAGGGTATAGAGACCCAGTACTTC CASSSPGQGIETQYF
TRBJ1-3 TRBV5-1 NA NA TGCGCCAGCAGCCAACAGGTCTCTGGAAACACCATATATTTT CASSQQVSGNTIYF
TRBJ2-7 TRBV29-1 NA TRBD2 TGCAGCGTTGAATGGGGGGGACACGAGCAGTACTTC CSVEWGGHEQYF
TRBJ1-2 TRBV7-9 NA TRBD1 TGTGCCAGCAGCTTAGAGACAGGGCTCTACACCTTC CASSLETGLYTF
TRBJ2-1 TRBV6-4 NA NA TGTGCCAGCAGTCCAACCCCAGGTGGTGAGCAGTTCTTC CASSPTPGGEQFF
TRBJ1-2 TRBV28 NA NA TGTGCCAGCAGCGCTGACAGGCTTAACTATGGCTACACCTTC CASSADRLNYGYTF
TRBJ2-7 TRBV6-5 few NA TGTGCCAGCTTTAGCTCTTACTCCTACGAGCAGTACTTC CASFSSYSYEQYF
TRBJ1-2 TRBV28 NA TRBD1 TGTGCCAGCAGTCGGACAGGGCCAACGAACTATGGCTACACCTTC CASSRTGPTNYGYTF
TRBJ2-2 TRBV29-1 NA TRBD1 TGCAGCGTTGAGGGACAGGGGGCTACCGGGGAGCTGTTTTTT CSVEGQGATGELFF
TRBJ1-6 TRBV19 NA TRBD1 TGTGCCAGTAGTATAGCCTTCCGGGACAGGGGGAATTCACCCCTCCACTTT CASSIAFRDRGNSPLHF
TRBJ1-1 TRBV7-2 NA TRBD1 TGTGCCAGCAGCCCCGACAGGGGGCGGAACACTGAAGCTTTCTTT CASSPDRGRNTEAFF
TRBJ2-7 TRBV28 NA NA TGTGCCAGCAAATCTTGGCGGGCCAGACCTTACGAGCAGTACTTC CASKSWRARPYEQYF
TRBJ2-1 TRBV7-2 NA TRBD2 TGTGCCAGCGCTTTGGGGGGGGGCTCCTACAATGAGCAGTTCTTC CASALGGGSYNEQFF
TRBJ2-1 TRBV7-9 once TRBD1 TGTGCCACCGGGACAGCCTACAATGAGCAGTTCTTC CATGTAYNEQFF
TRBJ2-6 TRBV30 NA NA TGTGCCTGGAGTGGCGGCTCTGGGGCCAACGTCCTGACTTTC CAWSGGSGANVLTF
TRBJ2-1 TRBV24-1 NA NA TGTGCCACCAGTGACCCTACAGGGAGCTCCTACAATGAGCAGTTCTTC CATSDPTGSSYNEQFF
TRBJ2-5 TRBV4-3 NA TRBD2 TGCGCCAGCAGCCAAGATAGGTTGGCGGGAGGGGAGGAGACCCAGTACTTC CASSQDRLAGGEETQYF
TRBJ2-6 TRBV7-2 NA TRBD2 TGTGCCAGCGCCCCCCAGGTACTAGCGGGAGTTGGGGCCAACGTCCTGACTTTC CASAPQVLAGVGANVLTF
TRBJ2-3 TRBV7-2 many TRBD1 TGTGCCAGCAGTTCCCGGCAGGGGGGCACAGATACGCAGTATTTT CASSSRQGGTDTQYF
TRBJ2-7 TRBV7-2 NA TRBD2 TGTGCCAGCAGCCCTAGGTCGGGGGGAGCCTACGAGCAGTACTTC CASSPRSGGAYEQYF
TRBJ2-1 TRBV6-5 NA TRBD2 TGTGCCAGCAGTCCTTGGACTAGTGGTTTGAATGAGCAGTTCTTC CASSPWTSGLNEQFF
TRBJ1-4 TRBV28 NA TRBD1 TGTGCCAGCAGGCCCCGGGACAGTGTCACTAATGAAAAACTGTTTTTT CASRPRDSVTNEKLFF
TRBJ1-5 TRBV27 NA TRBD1 TGTGCCAGCAGAACAGGGGGGGGCAATCAGCCCCAGCATTTT CASRTGGGNQPQHF
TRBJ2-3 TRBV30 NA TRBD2 TGTGCCTGGAGAGCGGGGGGGTCAGATACGCAGTATTTT CAWRAGGSDTQYF
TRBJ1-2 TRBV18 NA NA TGTGCCAGCTCACCACCGGGGGGGTATGGCTACACCTTC CASSPPGGYGYTF
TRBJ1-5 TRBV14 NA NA TGTGCCAGCAGCCAAGAGGACAGAAACCAGCCCCAGCATTTT CASSQEDRNQPQHF
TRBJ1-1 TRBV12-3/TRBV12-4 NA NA TGTGCCAGCAGCACTTTAGTGAACACTGAAGCTTTCTTT CASSTLVNTEAFF
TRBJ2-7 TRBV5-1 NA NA TGCGCCAGCAGCTTGGAAGTCAGCGACTACGAGCAGTACTTC CASSLEVSDYEQYF
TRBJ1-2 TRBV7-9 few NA TGTGCCAGCAGCTTACAGGGTAACTATGGCTACACCTTC CASSLQGNYGYTF
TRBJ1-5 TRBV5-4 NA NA TGTGCCAGCAGCTTGGACGGGTATCAACAGCCCCAGCATTTT CASSLDGYQQPQHF
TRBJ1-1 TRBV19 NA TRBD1 TGTGCCAGTAGTCCCTCCGGGGCCAGGGGGCTTATGAACACTGAAGCTTTCTTT CASSPSGARGLMNTEAFF
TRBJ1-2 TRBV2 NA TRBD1 TGTGCCAGCAGTGATGGCGTCAGGGGGTTCGGCTACACCTTC CASSDGVRGFGYTF
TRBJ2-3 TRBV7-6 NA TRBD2 TGTGCCAGCAGCTCTGGACTAGATCTCACAGATACGCAGTATTTT CASSSGLDLTDTQYF
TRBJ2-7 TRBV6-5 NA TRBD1 TGTGCCACTCAGGGAACAGGGGGTTACGTGCAGTACTTC CATQGTGGYVQYF
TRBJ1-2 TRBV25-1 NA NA TGTGCCAGCAGTGACCTCGGGGGGGGCGCGGGCTATGGCTACACCTTC CASSDLGGGAGYGYTF
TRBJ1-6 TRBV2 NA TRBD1 TGTGCCAGCAGTGAAGCGCTTCAGGGGGGAAATTCACCCCTCCACTTT CASSEALQGGNSPLHF
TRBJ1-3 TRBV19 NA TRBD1 TGTGCCAGTAGAAGGACAGGCTCTGGAAACACCATATATTTT CASRRTGSGNTIYF
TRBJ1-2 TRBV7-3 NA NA TGTGCCAGCAGCGCCCAGACAGGCCGATTCGATGGCTACACCTTC CASSAQTGRFDGYTF
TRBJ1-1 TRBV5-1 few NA TGCGCCAGCAATCAGGGGAACACTGAAGCTTTCTTT CASNQGNTEAFF
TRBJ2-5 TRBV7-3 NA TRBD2 TGTGCCAGCAGCCCCGGACTAGCGGAGACCCAGTACTTC CASSPGLAETQYF
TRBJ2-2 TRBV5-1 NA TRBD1 TGCGCCAGCAGCCCAGTGGGTCAGGGGGCCTCCACCGGGGAGCTGTTTTTT CASSPVGQGASTGELFF
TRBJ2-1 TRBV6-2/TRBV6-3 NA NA TGTGCCAGCAGCCCCAGGGTTACTGAGCAGTTCTTC CASSPRVTEQFF
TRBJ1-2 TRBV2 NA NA TGTGCCAGCAGGTCCCAGGGGAACTATGGCTACACCTTC CASRSQGNYGYTF
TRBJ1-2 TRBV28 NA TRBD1 TGTGCCAGCAGAGACAGGGAAAATGGCTACACCTTC CASRDRENGYTF
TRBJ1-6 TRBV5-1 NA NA TGCGCCAGCAGCTGGGGGGGGTCCAATTCACCCCTCCACTTT CASSWGGSNSPLHF
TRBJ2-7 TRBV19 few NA TGTGCCAGTAGTCCCCTCTCGGGTGAGCAGTACTTC CASSPLSGEQYF
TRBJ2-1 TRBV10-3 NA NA TGTGCCATCAGTGAGTCGACGGGGTTCGGCAATGAGCAGTTCTTC CAISESTGFGNEQFF
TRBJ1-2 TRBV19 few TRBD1 TGTGCCAGTAGCAACGCGGGACAGGGGGCGGGAGGCTACACCTTC CASSNAGQGAGGYTF
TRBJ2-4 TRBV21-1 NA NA TGTGCCAGCAGCAAAAGGTCCTCCCGAACAGGTCCAAGAGCCAAAAACATTCAGTACTTC CASSKRSSRTGPRAKNIQYF
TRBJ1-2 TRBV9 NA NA TGTGCCAGCAGCGGAAGTACAACATGGCCCACCCCGTCTGGCTACACCTTC CASSGSTTWPTPSGYTF
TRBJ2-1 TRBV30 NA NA TGTGCCTGGAAGATGGAGGGTGAGCAGTTCTTC CAWKMEGEQFF
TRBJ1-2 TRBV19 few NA TGTGCCAGTATAACGGAGGACTATGGCTACACCTTC CASITEDYGYTF
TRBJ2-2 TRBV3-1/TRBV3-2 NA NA TGTGCCAGCAGCCAAGATCTTCGGACACCCACCGGGGAGCTGTTTTTT CASSQDLRTPTGELFF